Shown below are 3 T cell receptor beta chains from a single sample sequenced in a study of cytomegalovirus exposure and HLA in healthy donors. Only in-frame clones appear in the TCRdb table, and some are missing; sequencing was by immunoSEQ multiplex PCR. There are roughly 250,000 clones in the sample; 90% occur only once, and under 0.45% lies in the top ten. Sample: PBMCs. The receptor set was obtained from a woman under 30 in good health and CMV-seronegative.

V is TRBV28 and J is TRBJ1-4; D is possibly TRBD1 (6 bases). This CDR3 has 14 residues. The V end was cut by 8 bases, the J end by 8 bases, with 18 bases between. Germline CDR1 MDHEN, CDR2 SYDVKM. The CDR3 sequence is CASFEGGSREKLFF. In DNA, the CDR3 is TGTGCCAGCTTTGAGGGGGGGTCAAGAGAAAAACTGTTTTTT.

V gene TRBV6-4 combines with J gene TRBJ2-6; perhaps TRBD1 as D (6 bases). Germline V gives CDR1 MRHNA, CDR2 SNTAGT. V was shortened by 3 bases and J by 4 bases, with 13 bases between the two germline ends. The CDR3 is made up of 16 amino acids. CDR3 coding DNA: TGTGCCAGCAGTGAATCAGGGGAATCCGGGGCCAACGTCCTGACTTTC. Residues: CASSESGESGANVLTF.

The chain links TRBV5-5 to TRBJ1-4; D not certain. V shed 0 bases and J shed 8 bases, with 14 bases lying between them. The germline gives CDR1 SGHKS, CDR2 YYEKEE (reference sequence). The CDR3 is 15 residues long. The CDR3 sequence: CASSLVPPPSEKLFF. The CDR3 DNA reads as TGTGCCAGCAGCTTGGTCCCCCCCCCTAGCGAAAAACTGTTTTTT.